A selection of T cell receptor beta chains follows, all from one sample in a study of T cells in Graves' hyperthyroidism and ophthalmopathy. Each CDR3 protein gets one entry after TCRdb re-called the multiplex PCR reads with MiXCR. The repertoire holds about 720,000 distinct CDR3 sequences, with about 17% as singletons. Sequences were obtained from blood. The source of these receptors is a woman aged 50 to 60 with Graves' hyperthyroidism that later progressed to Graves' ophthalmopathy. CDR3s include the opening cysteine and the closing phenylalanine or tryptophan. D genes are given only for firm matches. Rows give clone size only sometimes, using once, few, many, or a class for an expanded clone.

j_call v_call clone_size d_call cdr3_aa cdr3_nt
TRBJ1-2 TRBV9 few TRBD1 CASSWGAGGLDYGYTF TGTGCCAGCAGCTGGGGCGCAGGGGGACTGGACTATGGCTACACCTTC
TRBJ1-1 TRBV9 NA TRBD1 CASSPSGQGVTEAFF TGTGCCAGCAGCCCCTCCGGACAGGGGGTTACTGAAGCTTTCTTT
TRBJ1-2 TRBV12-3/TRBV12-4 NA NA CAIPTADGYTF TGTGCCATCCCGACGGCAGATGGCTACACCTTC
TRBJ2-4 TRBV20-1 many NA CSVPDKDLNIQYF TGCAGTGTCCCCGATAAAGACCTAAACATTCAGTACTTC
TRBJ2-1 TRBV18 few NA CASSPQGDGEQFF TGTGCCAGCTCACCCCAAGGGGACGGTGAGCAGTTCTTC
TRBJ1-1 TRBV7-6 NA TRBD1 CASSLDDRDTEAFF TGTGCCAGCAGCTTAGACGACAGGGACACTGAAGCTTTCTTT
TRBJ1-3 TRBV7-6 NA TRBD1 CASSLSDRALDSGNTMYF TGTGCCAGCAGCCTATCCGACAGGGCACTGGACTCTGGAAACACCATGTATTTT
TRBJ1-2 TRBV6-1 many TRBD1 CASSDQGAWYGYTF TGTGCCAGCAGTGATCAGGGGGCTTGGTATGGCTACACCTTC
TRBJ1-6 TRBV6-4 few NA CASSDSFRASPLHF TGTGCCAGCAGTGACTCCTTCAGGGCCTCACCCCTCCACTTT
TRBJ1-2 TRBV29-1 NA NA CSVLTGKGGYTF TGCAGCGTTCTTACAGGGAAAGGTGGCTACACCTTC
TRBJ2-2 TRBV5-1 many TRBD2 CASTPIAGPNTGELFF TGCGCCAGCACCCCCATAGCGGGACCGAACACCGGGGAGCTGTTTTTT
TRBJ2-3 TRBV13 NA NA CASRGGRGVAVSDTQYF TGTGCCAGCAGGGGTGGCAGGGGAGTTGCAGTTTCAGATACGCAGTATTTT
TRBJ1-5 TRBV18 many TRBD1 CASSPADRAYSNQPQHF TGTGCCAGCTCACCCGCCGACAGGGCTTATAGCAATCAGCCCCAGCATTTT
TRBJ2-3 TRBV4-1 NA NA CASSQLPDSTDTQYF TGCGCCAGCAGCCAACTCCCGGACAGCACAGATACGCAGTATTTT
TRBJ2-3 TRBV12-5 few NA CASGSERGNGLRRTDTQYF TGTGCTAGTGGTTCGGAGCGCGGGAATGGACTGAGGAGGACAGATACGCAGTATTTT
TRBJ2-5 TRBV27 many TRBD1 CASSLHPTGGETQYF TGTGCCAGCAGCCTCCACCCGACAGGGGGAGAGACCCAGTACTTC
TRBJ2-5 TRBV5-4 NA NA CASSLVRSRNLKETQYF TGTGCCAGCAGCTTGGTCCGGTCGCGTAACCTAAAGGAGACCCAGTACTTC
TRBJ1-1 TRBV6-1 NA TRBD1 CASRDRAAEAFF TGTGCCAGCAGGGACAGGGCCGCTGAAGCTTTCTTT
TRBJ2-2 TRBV7-3 NA NA CASNPTGENTGELFF TGTGCCAGCAATCCAACCGGGGAGAACACCGGGGAGCTGTTTTTT
TRBJ2-2 TRBV27 NA NA CASSPMDTNTGELFF TGTGCCAGCAGCCCGATGGACACGAACACCGGGGAGCTGTTTTTT
TRBJ2-1 TRBV6-4 few TRBD2 CASTATSGGANEQFF TGTGCCAGCACCGCGACTAGCGGGGGCGCAAATGAGCAGTTCTTC
TRBJ2-5 TRBV20-1 many NA CSARRWKNWEETQYF TGCAGTGCTAGAAGGTGGAAAAACTGGGAGGAGACCCAGTACTTC
TRBJ2-1 TRBV6-1 few TRBD2 CASSEGLAGGGYEQFF TGTGCCAGCAGTGAAGGACTAGCGGGGGGGGGGTATGAGCAGTTCTTC
TRBJ2-1 TRBV6-1 many NA CASPVEGRNEQFF TGTGCCAGCCCGGTCGAGGGACGGAATGAGCAGTTCTTC
TRBJ2-3 TRBV20-1 NA NA CSARSGYPDTQYF TGCAGTGCTAGGAGTGGGTATCCAGATACGCAGTATTTT
TRBJ1-1 TRBV19 few TRBD1 CASSIQGANTEAFF TGTGCCAGTAGTATCCAGGGGGCGAACACTGAAGCTTTCTTT
TRBJ1-2 TRBV5-5 many TRBD1 CASSFGDRNRDGYTF TGTGCCAGCAGCTTCGGGGACAGAAACCGGGATGGCTACACCTTC
TRBJ2-1 TRBV27 many NA CASSLRGGAHNEQFF TGTGCCAGCAGTTTGCGTGGCGGGGCGCACAATGAGCAGTTCTTC
TRBJ1-1 TRBV6-1 NA NA CASSPARVMNTEAFF TGTGCCAGCAGCCCTGCGAGGGTGATGAACACTGAAGCTTTCTTT
TRBJ1-2 TRBV7-9 few NA CASSLAGTHVGYTF TGTGCCAGCAGCTTAGCAGGGACTCACGTCGGCTACACCTTC
TRBJ2-5 TRBV6-1 many TRBD2 CASTAGGQQETQYF TGTGCCAGCACGGCGGGGGGGCAGCAAGAGACCCAGTACTTC
TRBJ2-1 TRBV6-2/TRBV6-3 few TRBD2 CASSYSGTRQFF TGTGCCAGCAGTTACTCTGGGACTAGGCAGTTCTTC
TRBJ1-2 TRBV20-1 NA NA CSAALRTVNYGYTF TGCAGTGCCGCTCTAAGGACAGTGAACTATGGCTACACCTTC
TRBJ2-3 TRBV5-1 NA NA CASTTGVLATDTQYF TGCGCCAGCACCACGGGGGTTTTGGCTACAGATACGCAGTATTTT
TRBJ2-5 TRBV6-5 NA NA CASSYGSQETQYF TGTGCCAGCAGTTACGGCAGCCAAGAGACCCAGTACTTC
TRBJ1-5 TRBV28 many TRBD1 CASSFTDRGNQPQHF TGTGCCAGCAGTTTTACGGACAGGGGAAATCAGCCCCAGCATTTT
TRBJ1-2 TRBV27 few NA CASSLSRVNGYTF TGTGCCAGCAGTTTAAGCAGGGTGAACGGCTACACCTTC
TRBJ1-6 TRBV10-3 NA NA CAISESTRGSYNSPLHF TGTGCCATCAGTGAGTCGACGAGGGGGTCCTATAATTCACCCCTCCACTTT